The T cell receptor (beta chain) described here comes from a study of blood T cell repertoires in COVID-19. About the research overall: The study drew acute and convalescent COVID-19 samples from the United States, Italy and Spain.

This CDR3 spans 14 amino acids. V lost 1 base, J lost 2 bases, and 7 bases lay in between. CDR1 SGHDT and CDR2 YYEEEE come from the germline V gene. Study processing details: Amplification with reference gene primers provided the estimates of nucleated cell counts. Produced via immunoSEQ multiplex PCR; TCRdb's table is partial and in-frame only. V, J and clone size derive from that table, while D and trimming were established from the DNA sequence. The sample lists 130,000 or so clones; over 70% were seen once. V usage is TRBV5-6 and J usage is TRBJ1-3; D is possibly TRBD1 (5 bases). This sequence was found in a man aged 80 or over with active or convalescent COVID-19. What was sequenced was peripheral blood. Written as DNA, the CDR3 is TGTGCCAGCAGCTTGAAACAGGCTGGAAACACCATATATTTT. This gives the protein CASSLKQAGNTIYF. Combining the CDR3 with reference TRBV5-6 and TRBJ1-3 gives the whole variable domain DAGVTQSPTHLIKTRGQQVTLRCSPKSGHDTVSWYQQALGQGPQFIFQYYEEEERQRGNFPDRFSGHQFPNYSSELNVNALLLGDSALYLCASSLKQAGNTIYFGEGSWLTVV.